This T cell receptor (beta chain) was observed in a study of T cell repertoires in cytomegalovirus infection. Study details: Matching HLA type, along with CMV infection, was indicated by public TCR beta signatures.

TCRdb analysed the reads with MiXCR anew, one entry per CDR3 protein. The sample yields approximately 990,000 distinct CDR3 sequences, approximately 31% seen once. The sample holds a few counts of this clonotype. No antigen is known for it. The CDR3 sequence is 15 residues long. Deletions cut 5 bases from V and 0 bases from J, with 11 bases between. Germline assignment: CDR1 LNHNV and CDR2 YYDKDF (reference sequence). Points from the study as a whole: HLA-C-restricted CMV-specific TCR beta clonotypes prevailed in the ex vivo response.

This TCR was recovered from a human donor in good health (CMV status not recorded). Some clones in this sample may be carry-over from other donors' samples. The V gene is TRBV15, the J gene TRBJ2-4, with unresolved D. The specimen was cultured CD8+ T cells from PBMCs, collected from culture after CMV antigen stimulation. The CDR3 nucleotides read TGTGCCACCAGCGTTGAGAGTATAGCCAAAAACATTCAGTACTTC. It is translated as CATSVESIAKNIQYF.